One sample yielded the 17 T cell receptor beta chains listed below, sequenced in a study of human T cells and chemical hapten exposure. TCRdb used MiXCR to reprocess the RACE reads, holding one entry per CDR3 protein. The sample contains roughly 84,000 distinct CDR3 sequences, under 14% of which appear only once. Noted time point: patch test 3, about 24 weeks after DPC sensitization. Treatment described: therapeutic diphenylcyclopropenone sensitization with weekly scalp DPC. The sequencing here drew on whole blood, taken in connection with sensitization to the hapten diphenylcyclopropenone (DPC). These receptors were obtained from a woman aged 45 to 65 with alopecia areata. Some clones in this sample may be carry-over from other donors' samples.

In its sample, this clonotype is large. This chain joins TRBV29-1 and TRBJ2-7; 10 bases align to TRBD1. This CDR3 region has 11 residues. From germline, CDR1 is SQVTM and CDR2 ANQGSEA. V trimming: 7 bases; J trimming: 6 bases; junction bases outside the gene matches: 3. CDR3 in amino acids: CSARDRGEQYF. CDR3 DNA: TGCAGCGCCCGGGACAGGGGCGAGCAGTACTTC.

CDR3: CAISESGTVNTEAFF. CDR3 sequence (DNA): TGTGCCATCAGTGAGTCGGGGACGGTGAACACTGAAGCTTTCTTT. This chain joins TRBV10-3 and TRBJ1-1, with a possible D match to TRBD1 (5 bases). CDR1 and CDR2 from the germline V gene are ENHRY and SYGVKD. V was pared by 0 bases and J by 0 bases, with 8 bases between. The CDR3 spans 15 residues.

This clonotype was counted at least ten times. DNA for the CDR3: TGTGCCAGCAGTTGGACCGAATATTCACCCCTCCACTTT. It encodes CASSWTEYSPLHF. The V and J genes are TRBV6-2 or TRBV6-3 and TRBJ1-6; D gene uncertain. Trimming pared 4 bases from V and 8 bases from J, leaving 9 bases between. The CDR3 contains 13 residues. CDR1 is MNHEY and CDR2 is SVGEGT in the germline V gene.

This clonotype was picked up many times. The rearrangement joins TRBV5-4 to TRBJ2-2; D is possibly TRBD2 (7 bases). The CDR3 covers 16 residues. Germline V gene lookup returns CDR1 SGHNT and CDR2 YYREEE (reference sequence). The V end was cut by 3 bases, the J end by 2 bases, with 14 bases between. The CDR3 nucleotides read TGTGCCAGCAGCTGGGGGGGCGGGAGTAACACCGGGGAGCTGTTTTTT. It encodes CASSWGGGSNTGELFF.

The chain links TRBV5-5 to TRBJ1-5; no reliable D call. V gave up 0 bases and J gave up 4 bases, with 14 bases separating them. The CDR3 is made up of 16 amino acids. The V gene's germline CDR1 is SGHKS and CDR2 YYEKEE (reference sequence). CDR3 residues: CASSLVGSLGNQPQHF. In DNA form, the CDR3 reads TGTGCCAGCAGCTTGGTAGGTTCCCTTGGGAATCAGCCCCAGCATTTT. The entire variable domain, with the rest obtained from reference TRBV5-5 and TRBJ1-5, is as follows: DAGVTQSPTHLIKTRGQQVTLRCSPISGHKSVSWYQQVLGQGPQFIFQYYEKEERGRGNFPDRFSARQFPNYSSELNVNALLLGDSALYLCASSLVGSLGNQPQHFGDGTRLSIL.

This clonotype was seen ten or more times. V gene TRBV25-1 combines with J gene TRBJ1-1, with D uncertain. Between the trimmed V and J ends, which lost 3 bases and 10 bases, there was a span of 18 bases. This CDR3 comprises 14 residues. CDR1 is MGHDK, CDR2 SYGVNS, per germline. The CDR3 sequence: CASSDTSVPRRAFF. In nucleotides, the CDR3 is TGTGCCAGCAGTGATACCTCGGTTCCCCGGCGAGCTTTCTTT.

This clonotype was seen a few times. The gene calls are TRBV29-1 and TRBJ2-4, with TRBD2 matching 7 bases. V shed 7 bases, J shed 8 bases, and the junction held 8 bases outside the gene matches. The CDR3 has 12 amino acids. Germline values: CDR1 SQVTM, CDR2 ANQGSEA. The CDR3 spells CSALGGKDIQYF. The CDR3 region has the DNA TGCAGCGCCCTCGGGGGGAAAGACATTCAGTACTTC.

This clonotype was found a few times. The chain links TRBV28 to TRBJ2-2; possible D gene TRBD1, 6 bases. The germline V gene has CDR1 MDHEN and CDR2 SYDVKM. The CDR3 sequence is 16 residues long. V was trimmed by 3 bases and J by 1 base, leaving 12 bases between them. DNA for the CDR3: TGTGCCAGCAGTTTCCAGACAGGATGGAACACCGGGGAGCTGTTTTTT. The encoded protein is CASSFQTGWNTGELFF.

This clonotype was picked up a small number of times. The chain links TRBV28 to TRBJ2-7; D assignment may be TRBD1 or TRBD2 (5 bases each). The CDR3 spans 16 residues. From germline, CDR1 is MDHEN and CDR2 SYDVKM. Trimming removed 5 bases at V and 2 bases at J, with 19 bases between. CDR3: CASSLRGRSGTYEQYF. The CDR3 DNA reads TGTGCCAGCAGTCTCCGGGGCAGGAGCGGAACCTACGAGCAGTACTTC.

This clonotype has a handful of counts. The V and J genes are TRBV30 and TRBJ2-7; 8 nucleotides line up with TRBD2. The CDR3 contains 15 residues. V dropped 3 bases and J dropped 4; count of bases not matched to a gene: 11. Per the germline V gene, CDR1 is GTSNPN and CDR2 is SVGIG (reference sequence). The CDR3 reads CAWSKRAGVSYEQYF. The CDR3 bases are TGTGCCTGGAGCAAACGAGCGGGAGTGTCTTACGAGCAGTACTTC.

In its sample, this clonotype was seen a few times. This chain uses TRBV28 with TRBJ2-4; D ambiguous. Germline V CDR1 and CDR2: MDHEN, SYDVKM. V was pared by 3 bases and J by 15 bases, with 12 bases between. This CDR3 has 11 amino acids. Written as DNA, the CDR3 is TGTGCCAGCAGTTTGACCGGGCCTGGGTACTTC. Its translation: CASSLTGPGYF.

This clonotype was counted a few times. The V and J genes are TRBV3-1 and TRBJ2-2, with D unclear. V dropped 0 bases and J dropped 0 bases, with 5 bases sitting between them. The CDR3 length is 15 residues. Germline V gene sequence: CDR1 LGHDT, CDR2 YNNKEL (reference sequence). CDR3 coding DNA: TGTGCCAGCAGCCAAGATACCCCGAACACCGGGGAGCTGTTTTTT. Translated, it gives CASSQDTPNTGELFF.

This clonotype was counted ten times or more. This chain joins TRBV7-2 and TRBJ2-7; D possibly matches TRBD1 or TRBD2 (5 bases each). The germline V gene encodes CDR1 SGHTA and CDR2 FQGNSA. V was cut by 0 bases and J by 4 bases, with 13 bases left in between. The CDR3 covers 15 residues. DNA of the CDR3: TGTGCCAGCAGCTTAGCGGGGGTAGAGGGATACGAGCAGTACTTC. It codes for CASSLAGVEGYEQYF.

This clonotype has only a few counts. The chain recombines TRBV5-1 with TRBJ2-5, with TRBD2 matching 11 bases. This CDR3 spans 15 amino acids. Trimming took 1 base from V and 3 from J; bases not matched to a gene: 2. In germline, CDR1 is SGHRS, CDR2 YFSETQ. The CDR3 is CASSLTSGSKETQYF. The CDR3 nucleotides read TGCGCCAGCAGCTTGACTAGCGGGAGTAAAGAGACCCAGTACTTC.

This clonotype came up a few times. The rearrangement joins TRBV28 to TRBJ2-1; 8 bases match TRBD2. The ends lost 8 bases at V and 6 bases at J; junction bases unmatched: 6. The CDR3 has 13 residues. Germline CDR1 reads MDHEN; CDR2 reads SYDVKM. The CDR3 region is CASRTGGFNEQFF. CDR3 nucleotide sequence: TGTGCCAGCCGGACGGGGGGGTTCAATGAGCAGTTCTTC.

CDR3 nucleotides: TGTGCCAGCAGCAAGGGGGCAGGGGCTAATGAAAAACTGTTTTTT. It is translated as CASSKGAGANEKLFF. The J gene is TRBJ1-4, the V gene TRBV7-9; 7 bases match TRBD1. V lost 5 bases to trimming and J lost 3 bases; unmatched junction nucleotides: 6. Germline CDR1 and CDR2: SEHNR and FQNEAQ (reference sequence). The CDR3 has 15 residues.

This clonotype was detected many times. The gene calls are TRBV14 and TRBJ2-1; TRBD2 might be the D (5 bases). V was clipped by 3 bases and J by 6 bases, with 12 bases between them. This CDR3 region has 14 residues. CDR1 and CDR2 from the germline V gene are SGHDN and FVKESK. Written as DNA, the CDR3 is TGTGCCAGCAGCCATCTCGGGATGGTCAATGAGCAGTTCTTC. Its translation: CASSHLGMVNEQFF. Using reference TRBV14 and TRBJ2-1 for the parts outside the CDR3, the full variable domain is EAGVTQFPSHSVIEKGQTVTLRCDPISGHDNLYWYRRVMGKEIKFLLHFVKESKQDESGMPNNRFLAERTGGTYSTLKVQPAELEDSGVYFCASSHLGMVNEQFFGPGTRLTVL.